These 28 T cell receptor beta chains originate from one sample sequenced in a study of metastatic and nonmetastatic thyroid tumors. Prior to thyroid surgery, none of the patients had received any treatment. TCRdb used MiXCR to call clones anew from the PCR reads. Of 20,000 to 25,000 clones listed, about 14% are singletons. The sequenced sample was tumor tissue. These receptor sequences come from a female donor with papillary thyroid cancer or a benign thyroid nodule (not recorded which). Some clones in this sample may be carry-over from other donors' samples.

This clone came up many times. This chain joins TRBV7-2 and TRBJ2-7; D possibly corresponds to TRBD2 (7 bases). Germline loops: CDR1 SGHTA, CDR2 FQGNSA. Trimming pared 4 bases from V and 1 base from J, leaving 11 bases between. CDR3 length: 14 residues. CDR3 in DNA: TGTGCCAGCAGCTGGGGAGGGGGGTCCTACGAGCAGTACTTC. This codes for CASSWGGGSYEQYF.

This clone was observed at least ten times. This sequence joins TRBV5-1 and TRBJ2-5; no clear D. The V and J ends lost 0 bases and 4 bases respectively, with 13 bases between them. This CDR3 comprises 15 residues. Looked up from germline, CDR1 is SGHRS and CDR2 is YFSETQ. DNA for the CDR3: TGCGCCAGCAGCTTGGCCTGGGCTCCTCGAGAGACCCAGTACTTC. This gives the protein CASSLAWAPRETQYF.

The chain is built from TRBV7-3 and TRBJ2-7; 8 positions agree with TRBD1. Germline V lookup: CDR1 SGHTA, CDR2 FQGTGA. The CDR3 sequence is 15 residues long. With 1 base clipped from V and 2 bases from J, the junction kept 4 bases outside the gene matches. The CDR3 loop is CASSLSTGGPYEQYF. CDR3 nucleotide sequence: TGTGCCAGCAGCTTAAGTACAGGGGGTCCCTACGAGCAGTACTTC.

About this clone itself: At one end, the junction sequence differs from germline, possibly due to a read error. This chain uses TRBV9 with TRBJ1-1, with TRBD1 matching over 8 bases. This CDR3 is built from 17 residues. The germline CDR1 and CDR2 sequences are SGDLS and YYNGEE. The CDR3 spells CVSSVTDREGLNTDAFF. CDR3 sequence (DNA): TGTGTCAGCAGCGTAACGGACAGGGAGGGGCTGAACACTGACGCTTTCTTT.

This clone is labeled medium-sized. The chain combines TRBV7-9 with TRBJ2-7, with TRBD2 as a possible D gene (5 bases). Deletions cut 5 bases from V and 0 bases from J, with 14 bases between. This CDR3 contains 15 residues. Germline values: CDR1 SEHNR, CDR2 FQNEAQ (reference sequence). The CDR3 nucleotides read TGTGCCAGCAGCCTCCCTGATAGCGTCTCCTACGAGCAGTACTTC. This sequence encodes CASSLPDSVSYEQYF.

Concerning this clone itself: A read error may explain this, as a much larger clone is one base away. The chain recombines TRBV20-1 with TRBJ1-3; TRBD1 is a possible D gene (6 bases). Trimming stripped 5 bases from V and 4 bases from J, with 21 bases between. The germline CDR1 and CDR2 sequences are DFQATT and SNEGSKA (reference sequence). This CDR3 has 16 residues. DNA for the CDR3: TGCAGTGCTGACTTATCGGTGGGGGCGGCCGGAAACACCATATATTTT. It specifies CSADLSVGAAGNTIYF.

This clone is labeled as medium-sized. The chain couples TRBV27 to TRBJ2-1; D is perhaps TRBD1 or TRBD2 (5 bases each). The CDR3 totals 14 residues. Germline V gene lookup returns CDR1 MNHEY and CDR2 SMNVEV (reference sequence). With 6 bases removed from V and 10 bases from J, the gap between germline ends came to 19 bases. CDR3 in amino acids: CASRTGTSPTEQFF. CDR3 in DNA: TGTGCCAGCAGAACCGGGACCTCCCCAACGGAGCAGTTCTTC.

Ten or more counts support this clone. This chain connects TRBV29-1 to TRBJ1-2; perhaps TRBD1 as D (6 bases). Germline V gives CDR1 SQVTM, CDR2 ANQGSEA. This CDR3 has 13 residues. Trimming removed 6 bases at V and 2 bases at J, with 13 bases between. The CDR3 bases are TGCAGCGTCCAGGGGACATTCAACTATGGCTACACCTTC. It yields the protein CSVQGTFNYGYTF.

This CDR3 is CASSPQRGLLGYTF. The CDR3 DNA follows: TGTGCCAGCAGCCCCCAACGTGGACTTCTTGGCTACACCTTC. This chain joins TRBV7-2 and TRBJ1-2; D not certain. The germline V gene encodes CDR1 SGHTA and CDR2 FQGNSA. Trimming shortened V by 5 bases and J by 7 bases, and 17 bases separated the two germline ends. This CDR3 has 14 amino acids.

This clone occurred many times. This rearrangement joins TRBV24-1 to TRBJ2-3; D might be TRBD1 or TRBD2, each matching 5 bases. Germline assignment: CDR1 KGHDR and CDR2 SFDVKD. The CDR3 is 14 residues long. The ends were cut back, 3 bases at V and 7 bases at J, with 13 bases in the middle. The CDR3 sequence: CATSDAGTPNTQYF. The CDR3 DNA is TGTGCCACCAGTGATGCCGGGACGCCCAATACGCAGTATTTT.

Concerning this clone: The junction differs from germline at one of its ends, possibly a read error. V gene TRBV5-1 combines with J gene TRBJ2-7; possibly TRBD2 for D (6 bases). CDR3 length: 13 residues. Germline loops: CDR1 SGHRS, CDR2 YFSETQ. This CDR3 reads CVSRDWSSYEQYF. The CDR3 nucleotides read TGCGTCAGCAGGGACTGGAGCTCCTACGAGCAGTACTTC.

This clone was observed many times. The V and J genes are TRBV30 and TRBJ1-3; a possible D gene is TRBD1 (5 bases). Between the trimmed V and J ends, which lost 2 bases and 2 bases, there was a span of 13 bases. Germline CDR1 reads GTSNPN; CDR2 reads SVGIG (reference sequence). The CDR3 is made up of 15 amino acids. In DNA form, the CDR3 reads TGTGCCTGGAGTTTGACAGCCGAACCTGGAAACACCATATATTTT. Translating gives CAWSLTAEPGNTIYF. Using reference TRBV30 and TRBJ1-3 for the parts outside the CDR3, the full variable domain is SQTIHQWPATLVQPVGSPLSLECTVEGTSNPNLYWYRQAAGRGLQLLFYSVGIGQISSEVPQNLSASRPQDRQFILSSKKLLLSDSGFYLCAWSLTAEPGNTIYFGEGSWLTVV.

CDR3 loop: CAWSVGDSSYEQYF. The CDR3 bases are TGTGCCTGGAGTGTAGGGGATAGCTCCTACGAGCAGTACTTC. The V gene is TRBV30, the J gene TRBJ2-7, with D perhaps TRBD1 (5 bases). CDR3 length: 14 residues. The germline V gene encodes CDR1 GTSNPN and CDR2 SVGIG (reference sequence). Trimming shortened V by 0 bases and J by 0 bases, and 9 bases separated the two germline ends.

This clone was seen only a few times. The rearrangement joins TRBV13 to TRBJ1-4, with D unclear. The CDR3 loop spans 14 amino acids. Germline loops: CDR1 PRHDT, CDR2 FYEKMQ (reference sequence). V shed 5 bases and J shed 8 bases, with 15 bases lying between them. The CDR3 region is CASSTGRRKEKLFF. In DNA, the CDR3 is TGTGCCAGCAGCACCGGGCGGAGGAAGGAAAAACTGTTTTTT.

This clone was counted at least ten times. The junction departs from germline at one end; a sequencing error may be responsible. Other nucleotide sequences in the sample specify the same CDR3. The chain recombines TRBV10-3 with TRBJ2-2; either TRBD1 or TRBD2 may fit D (5 bases each). Germline V CDR1 and CDR2: ENHRY, SYGVKD. The CDR3 sequence is 14 residues long. This CDR3 is CALSRDPTGGELFF. The CDR3 DNA sequence: TGTGCCCTCAGCCGGGACCCGACCGGCGGGGAGCTGTTTTTT.

This clone was seen repeatedly, ten times or more. V gene TRBV3-2 combines with J gene TRBJ2-3; no DNA check was done on the table's D call, TRBD2. TRBV3-2 is a known pseudogene. The CDR3 is 17 residues long. CDR3 region: CASSLGLAGGSTDTQYF. DNA for the CDR3: TGTGCCAGCAGCCTAGGACTAGCGGGGGGGAGCACAGATACGCAGTATTTT.

In this sample, this clone turned up many times. This chain links TRBV11-1 with TRBJ2-3; 8 bases map to TRBD2. This CDR3 spans 17 amino acids. Germline CDR1 reads SGHAT; CDR2 reads FQDESV (reference sequence). After removal of 5 bases from V and 2 bases from J, the junction contained 12 bases not matched to a gene. The CDR3 DNA is TGTGCCAGCAGCCTCGGGGTAGCGGGAACCGACACAGATACGCAGTATTTT. Residues: CASSLGVAGTDTDTQYF. Looking up the rest from reference TRBV11-1 and TRBJ2-3 gives the full variable domain: EAEVAQSPRYKITEKSQAVAFWCDPISGHATLYWYRQILGQGPELLVQFQDESVVDDSQLPKDRFSAERLKGVDSTLKIQPAELGDSAMYLCASSLGVAGTDTDTQYFGPGTRLTVL.

This clone was recorded many times. One junction end disagrees with the germline gene, perhaps due to a read error. Other nucleotide sequences from this sample produce the same CDR3. This sequence joins TRBV11-3 and TRBJ2-2; 12 nucleotides line up with TRBD2. Germline V gives CDR1 SGHNT, CDR2 YENEEA. The CDR3 spans 15 residues. The CDR3: CASSGLAGNTGELFF. CDR3 nucleotide sequence: TGTGCCAGCAGCGGACTAGCGGGGAACACCGGGGAGCTGTTTTTC.

This clone came up many times. V is TRBV18 and J is TRBJ1-1; 10 positions agree with TRBD1. V trimming: 7 bases; J trimming: 1 base; junction bases outside the gene matches: 6. There are 15 residues in the CDR3. CDR1 is KGHSH and CDR2 is LQKENI in the germline V gene. The CDR3 region has the DNA TGTGCCAGCTTACGACAGGGGGCTGAGAACACTGAAGCTTTCTTT. Amino acids: CASLRQGAENTEAFF.

This clone was counted at least ten times. Other DNA sequences in the sample encode the same CDR3. The genes are TRBV5-8 and TRBJ1-5, with a tentative D call TRBD1 (6 bases). CDR1 and CDR2 from the germline V gene are SGHTS and YDEGEE. This CDR3 is built from 16 residues. V shed 4 bases and J shed 13 bases, with 27 bases lying between them. The CDR3 DNA follows: TGTGCCAGCAGCCAGGGGACGGCCGACCGTGAGTGGCCTCAGCATTTT. Amino acids: CASSQGTADREWPQHF.

This clone was detected many times. The V call is TRBV30, the J call TRBJ2-1; 8 bases map to TRBD2. The CDR3 is 16 amino acids. V shed 0 bases, J shed 1 base, and the junction held 5 bases outside the gene matches. Germline V gene lookup returns CDR1 GTSNPN and CDR2 SVGIG (reference sequence). In DNA form, the CDR3 reads TGTGCCTGGAGTGTAGGTTCTAGCGGGTCCTACAATGAGCAGTTCTTC. Its translation is CAWSVGSSGSYNEQFF.

This clone showed up many times. Other DNA sequences in the sample encode the same CDR3. The chain recombines TRBV3-1 with TRBJ2-7; 7 bases are shared with TRBD2. The CDR3 consists of 17 residues. The germline gives CDR1 LGHDT, CDR2 YNNKEL (reference sequence). V trimming: 0 bases; J trimming: 0 bases; junction bases outside the gene matches: 8. CDR3 loop: CASSQDLDLAVSYEQYF. CDR3 sequence (DNA): TGTGCCAGCAGCCAAGATCTAGACCTAGCGGTCTCCTACGAGCAGTACTTC.

This rearrangement joins TRBV11-2 to TRBJ2-1; 12 nucleotides match TRBD2. V shed 2 bases and J 2 bases; nucleotides not matched to a gene: 7. CDR3 length: 18 amino acids. CDR1 and CDR2 from the germline V gene are SGHAT and FQNNGV. The chain's CDR3 is CASSLLAGGQETYNEQFF. CDR3 in DNA: TGTGCCAGCAGCTTACTAGCGGGGGGGCAGGAGACCTACAATGAGCAGTTCTTC.

This clone was counted at least ten times. The chain is built from TRBV4-2 and TRBJ2-7; 9 bases align to TRBD2. This CDR3 contains 15 residues. J gave up 3 bases and V 2 bases, and 5 bases lay outside the gene matches. CDR1 is LGHNA, CDR2 YNFKEQ, per germline. The CDR3 DNA reads as TGTGCCAGCAGCCAACAGGCGCGGGAGGGCTACGAGCAGTACTTC. Translating gives CASSQQAREGYEQYF.

Notes on this clone: A much larger clone differs from this one at a single base, so this may be a read error. The conserved phenylalanine or tryptophan normally closing the CDR3 is absent here, so this likely arose from a read error. The V and J genes are TRBV13 and TRBJ2-1; perhaps TRBD1 as D (5 bases). This CDR3 has 13 amino acids. Germline V CDR1 and CDR2: PRHDT, FYEKMQ (reference sequence). With 2 bases removed from V and 9 bases from J, the gap between germline ends came to 11 bases. CDR3 DNA sequence: TGTGCCAGCAGCTTACAGGGATCGGGTGAGCAGTTCCTC. Translating it yields CASSLQGSGEQFL.

This clone came up many times. The chain carries TRBV5-1 and TRBJ2-5; 13 bases align to TRBD2. The ends lost 3 bases at V and 4 bases at J; junction bases unmatched: 9. This CDR3 has 17 amino acids. Germline values: CDR1 SGHRS, CDR2 YFSETQ. CDR3 loop: CASSSTSGGPRGETQYF. Written as DNA, the CDR3 is TGCGCCAGCAGCTCGACTAGCGGGGGGCCTCGGGGAGAGACCCAGTACTTC.

This clone was seen ten or more times. The chain couples TRBV20-1 to TRBJ2-4; TRBD1 or TRBD2 may be the D gene (5 bases each). From germline, CDR1 is DFQATT and CDR2 SNEGSKA (reference sequence). V was cut by 4 bases and J by 3 bases, with 16 bases left in between. CDR3 size: 15 residues. This CDR3 reads CSAIPGRGDKNIQYF. The CDR3 DNA follows: TGCAGTGCTATTCCAGGAAGGGGAGACAAAAACATTCAGTACTTC.

This clone was detected a few times. The chain couples TRBV6-1 to TRBJ2-7; D may be TRBD1 (5 bases). Looked up from germline, CDR1 is MNHNS and CDR2 is SASEGT. CDR3 length equals 15 residues. Trimming took 0 bases from V and 3 from J, leaving 12 bases between them. The CDR3 is CASSEAQGKSYEQYF. The CDR3 nucleotides are TGTGCCAGCAGTGAAGCGCAGGGAAAGAGCTACGAGCAGTACTTC.